A selection of T cell receptor beta chains follows, all from one sample in a study of shared T cell receptors in the human thymus. Data came from immunoSEQ multiplex PCR; TCRdb stores just in-frame clones and leaves some out. The sample records a few hundred thousand clones, just under 95% being singletons. The sample taken for sequencing was thymocytes. The receptors were sampled from a human donor. CDR3s include the opening cysteine and the closing phenylalanine or tryptophan. D genes are given only for firm matches. Some rows mark clone size as missing; the rest say once, few, many or name a class of expanded clone.

v_gene	abundance	j_gene	len	d_gene	CDR3aa	CDR3nt
TRBV5-1	NA	TRBJ1-1	17	TRBD1	CASSLSTGTGAPTEAFF	TGCGCCAGCAGCCTAAGTACCGGGACAGGGGCCCCCACTGAAGCTTTCTTT
TRBV5-5	NA	TRBJ1-5	13	NA	CASSLGTGQPQHF	TGTGCCAGCAGCTTGGGCACTGGGCAGCCCCAGCATTTT
TRBV25-1	NA	TRBJ2-4	16	TRBD1	CASSELDREAKNIQYF	TGTGCCAGCAGTGAATTGGACAGGGAAGCCAAAAACATTCAGTACTTC
TRBV7-9	NA	TRBJ2-3	15	NA	CASSLGPHPTDTQYF	TGTGCCAGCAGCTTAGGACCCCATCCCACAGATACGCAGTATTTT
TRBV27	NA	TRBJ1-2	14	TRBD1	CASRGTGAYYGYTF	TGTGCCAGCAGGGGGACAGGGGCCTACTATGGCTACACCTTC
TRBV7-3	few	TRBJ2-7	15	TRBD1	CASSALQGASYEQYF	TGTGCCAGCAGCGCCCTACAGGGGGCCTCCTACGAGCAGTACTTC
TRBV5-5	NA	TRBJ1-4	12	NA	CASSPGSEKLFF	TGTGCCAGCAGTCCGGGGAGTGAAAAACTGTTTTTT
TRBV6-1	once	TRBJ2-3	15	TRBD2	CASSPTSGDPGTQYF	TGTGCCAGCAGTCCGACTAGCGGGGACCCAGGTACGCAGTATTTT
TRBV7-2	few	TRBJ2-1	16	TRBD2	CASSPSRLAGECEQFF	TGTGCCAGCAGCCCATCACGGCTAGCGGGAGAGTGTGAGCAGTTCTTC
TRBV27	once	TRBJ2-3	11	NA	CASSRTDTQYF	TGTGCCAGCTCTAGAACAGATACGCAGTATTTT
TRBV23-1	NA	TRBJ1-5	13	NA	CASTPGGSQPQHF	TGCGCCAGCACCCCGGGTGGGAGTCAGCCCCAGCATTTT
TRBV19	NA	TRBJ2-1	21	TRBD2	CASSIVGKAGVVLVSYNEQFF	TGTGCCAGTAGTATAGTGGGTAAGGCGGGAGTGGTATTAGTCTCCTACAATGAGCAGTTCTTC
TRBV30	NA	TRBJ2-7	15	TRBD2	CAWTRTSGSSYEQYF	TGTGCCTGGACCCGGACTAGCGGGAGCTCCTACGAGCAGTACTTC
TRBV28	NA	TRBJ2-1	16	NA	CASSLCMGPSYNEQFF	TGTGCCAGCAGTTTATGCATGGGCCCCTCCTACAATGAGCAGTTCTTC
TRBV18	once	TRBJ2-1	17	NA	CASSPPFREAPYNEQFF	TGTGCCAGCTCACCACCATTCAGGGAGGCCCCCTACAATGAGCAGTTCTTC
TRBV27	NA	TRBJ2-3	18	NA	CASSSTPDREPGSDTQYF	TGTGCCAGCAGTTCAACCCCCGACAGAGAACCCGGTTCAGATACGCAGTATTTT
TRBV19	NA	TRBJ2-2	17	TRBD2	CASSIVIAGENTGELFF	TGTGCCAGTAGTATAGTCATAGCGGGAGAGAACACCGGGGAGCTGTTTTTT
TRBV6-1	NA	TRBJ1-3	15	TRBD1	CASSVDRETGNTIYF	TGTGCCAGCAGTGTCGACAGGGAAACTGGAAACACCATATATTTT
TRBV28	NA	TRBJ2-1	14	NA	CASSFRGPGNEQFF	TGTGCCAGCAGTTTCCGAGGGCCGGGCAATGAGCAGTTCTTC
TRBV7-8	NA	TRBJ2-5	16	TRBD1	CASSCDHWTGVETQYF	TGTGCCAGCAGCTGCGATCACTGGACAGGGGTGGAGACCCAGTACTTC
TRBV4-3	NA	TRBJ2-1	18	NA	CASSQEAPSDRSYNEQFF	TGCGCCAGCAGCCAAGAAGCCCCTAGCGATCGATCCTACAATGAGCAGTTCTTC
TRBV5-5	NA	TRBJ1-1	14	NA	CASSLKRGGPEAFF	TGTGCCAGCAGCTTGAAGAGGGGTGGCCCTGAAGCTTTCTTT
TRBV19	NA	TRBJ1-5	15	NA	CASNHRQSSNQPQHF	TGTGCCAGTAACCACCGACAGAGTAGCAATCAGCCCCAGCATTTT
TRBV19	NA	TRBJ1-2	14	NA	CASSVETAIYGYTF	TGTGCCAGTAGTGTCGAAACAGCGATCTATGGCTACACCTTC